Included here is one T cell receptor (beta chain) sequence, with context. Trimming at V came to 2 bases and at J to 4 bases, leaving 7 bases not matched to a gene. CDR3 length: 16 amino acids. Germline V gene lookup returns CDR1 SNHLY and CDR2 FYNNEI. The source of the sample is a study of blood T cell repertoires in COVID-19. Assay: immunoSEQ multiplex PCR; the TCRdb copy retains only in-frame clones and omits some. The sample yields around 150,000 clones, around 81% seen once. The chain is built from TRBV2 and TRBJ2-1; 8 bases fit TRBD1. Sequencing used peripheral blood. This TCR came from a woman aged 55-75 years with active or convalescent COVID-19. The CDR3 is CASSETGRGQYNEQFF. The CDR3 DNA sequence: TGTGCCAGCAGTGAAACGGGCAGGGGGCAATACAATGAGCAGTTCTTC.